This passage covers 22 T cell receptor beta chains from one sample sequenced in a study of blood T cell repertoires in COVID-19. Some clones are missing from TCRdb's copy, which holds only in-frame ones; the method was immunoSEQ multiplex PCR. The sample lists some 33,000 clones, about 90% seen once, with about 1% in the top ten. The sample taken for sequencing was peripheral blood. These receptors all stem from a man aged 65 to 85 with active or convalescent COVID-19.

The chain has TRBV28 and TRBJ2-1, with a weak D call TRBD1 (7 bases). Germline V gives CDR1 MDHEN, CDR2 SYDVKM. Trimming removed 5 bases from V and 9 bases from J, with 23 bases in between. The CDR3 runs to 16 residues. CDR3 amino acids: CASSPRGRGAQAEQFF. CDR3 DNA: TGTGCCAGCAGTCCTCGCGGCAGGGGGGCACAGGCTGAGCAGTTCTTC.

The DNA for the CDR3 is TGTGCCAGCTCACCAACAGGGGACTCTGGAAACACCATATATTTT. Encoded protein: CASSPTGDSGNTIYF. V gene TRBV18 combines with J gene TRBJ1-3, with 7 bases aligning to TRBD1. CDR1 and CDR2 (germline): KGHSH, LQKENI. V shed 2 bases and J 0 bases; nucleotides not matched to a gene: 1. The CDR3 is 15 amino acids.

This chain uses TRBV6-5 with TRBJ2-1, with D possibly being TRBD2 (7 bases). V dropped 4 bases and J dropped 2 bases, with 15 bases sitting between them. CDR1 is MNHEY and CDR2 is SVGAGI in the germline V gene. The CDR3 extends over 16 amino acids. This CDR3 is CASSSRRGQTYNEQFF. The CDR3 coding sequence is TGTGCCAGCAGTTCTCGGCGGGGGCAGACCTACAATGAGCAGTTCTTC.

This clone was detected a few times. The genes are TRBV18 and TRBJ1-1, with D maybe TRBD1 (6 bases). The V and J ends lost 3 bases and 7 bases respectively, with 15 bases between them. CDR3 length: 14 amino acids. Germline V CDR1 and CDR2: KGHSH, LQKENI. For the CDR3, the DNA is TGTGCCAGCTCACCCTCGACAGGCGAATATGAAGCTTTCTTT. It codes for CASSPSTGEYEAFF.

This chain links TRBV24-1 with TRBJ1-2; D is perhaps TRBD1 (5 bases). Germline V gene lookup returns CDR1 KGHDR and CDR2 SFDVKD. CDR3 length: 12 residues. V was clipped by 9 bases and J by 8 bases, with 15 bases between them. The CDR3 nucleotides are TGTGCCACCCTTGGGGGGGGATGGGGCTACACCTTC. Translation gives CATLGGGWGYTF.

The J gene is TRBJ2-1, the V gene TRBV24-1; TRBD1 agrees at 9 bases. Trimming at V came to 3 bases and at J to 15 bases, leaving 8 bases not matched to a gene. Germline loops: CDR1 KGHDR, CDR2 SFDVKD. CDR3 size: 13 residues. CDR3 sequence (DNA): TGTGCCACCAGTGATCCCTGGGACAGGGTTATGTTCTTC. It yields the protein CATSDPWDRVMFF.

In its sample, this clone was seen once. The chain links TRBV14 to TRBJ1-2, with a weak D call TRBD1 (6 bases). The CDR3 extends over 15 amino acids. The V end was cut by 2 bases, the J end by 2 bases, with 12 bases between. CDR1 SGHDN and CDR2 FVKESK come from the germline V gene. The CDR3 here is CASSQTDRANYGYTF. The CDR3 nucleotides are TGTGCCAGCAGCCAAACGGACAGAGCAAACTATGGCTACACCTTC.

The rearrangement links TRBV7-2 to TRBJ2-7; no clear D. Germline V CDR1 and CDR2: SGHTA, FQGNSA. The CDR3 covers 13 residues. Trimming pared 4 bases from V and 2 bases from J, leaving 9 bases between. CDR3 DNA: TGTGCCAGCAGCTCTGCTGGGCCCTACGAGCAGTACTTC. It translates to CASSSAGPYEQYF.

The rearrangement links TRBV5-1 to TRBJ2-3; no clear D. The CDR3 covers 14 residues. V was clipped by 0 bases and J by 1 base, with 6 bases between them. Per germline, CDR1 SGHRS and CDR2 YFSETQ. The CDR3 loop reads CASSLGEGTDTQYF. CDR3 sequence (DNA): TGCGCCAGCAGCTTGGGCGAGGGCACAGATACGCAGTATTTT.

The gene calls are TRBV7-2 and TRBJ2-7; TRBD2 agrees at 8 bases. The CDR3 length is 15 residues. Germline V gene lookup returns CDR1 SGHTA and CDR2 FQGNSA. Germline trimming cut 5 bases from V and 2 bases from J; bases unmatched to any gene: 8. Here the CDR3 DNA reads TGTGCCAGCAGCCCTCGAGCGGGGGTTACCTACGAGCAGTACTTC. Translation: CASSPRAGVTYEQYF. Combining the CDR3 with reference TRBV7-2 and TRBJ2-7 gives the whole variable domain GAGVSQSPSNKVTEKGKDVELRCDPISGHTALYWYRQSLGQGLEFLIYFQGNSAPDKSGLPSDRFSAERTGGSVSTLTIQRTQQEDSAVYLCASSPRAGVTYEQYFGPGTRLTVT.

V is TRBV19 and J is TRBJ1-2; D is uncertain. CDR3 length: 14 residues. Trimming took 3 bases from V and 0 from J, leaving 8 bases between them. From germline, CDR1 is LNHDA and CDR2 SQIVND (reference sequence). CDR3 in amino acids: CASSMTGTNYGYTF. The CDR3 region has the DNA TGTGCCAGTAGTATGACGGGGACTAACTATGGCTACACCTTC. The whole variable domain, filled in from reference TRBV19 and TRBJ1-2, reads DGGITQSPKYLFRKEGQNVTLSCEQNLNHDAMYWYRQDPGQGLRLIYYSQIVNDFQKGDIAEGYSVSREKKESFPLTVTSAQKNPTAFYLCASSMTGTNYGYTFGSGTRLTVV.

The chain is built from TRBV7-9 and TRBJ1-1; the D gene is possibly TRBD1 (6 bases). The germline V and J ends were trimmed by 5 bases and 5 bases, with 15 bases remaining between them. The CDR3 totals 14 residues. The V gene's germline CDR1 is SEHNR and CDR2 FQNEAQ (reference sequence). The CDR3 here is CASSLITGLTEAFF. CDR3 sequence (DNA): TGTGCCAGCAGCCTCATAACAGGGTTAACTGAAGCTTTCTTT.

This rearrangement joins TRBV5-1 to TRBJ2-3, with unresolved D. CDR1 is SGHRS, CDR2 YFSETQ, per germline. This CDR3 region has 14 residues. The germline V and J ends were trimmed by 4 bases and 4 bases, with 13 bases remaining between them. The CDR3: CASSPLPVPDTQYF. The CDR3 DNA reads as TGCGCCAGCAGCCCGCTGCCGGTACCAGATACGCAGTATTTT.

The chain uses TRBV5-4 and TRBJ1-6; tentatively, D is TRBD1 (5 bases). V was cut by 3 bases and J by 7 bases, with 8 bases left in between. The CDR3 has 13 residues. Germline V lookup: CDR1 SGHNT, CDR2 YYREEE (reference sequence). The CDR3 loop is CASSSTANSPLHF. The CDR3 nucleotides read TGTGCCAGCAGCTCGACAGCCAATTCACCCCTCCACTTT.

A single count supports this clone. The chain employs TRBV7-2 and TRBJ1-1; D unresolved. CDR1 is SGHTA, CDR2 FQGNSA, per germline. The CDR3 is 14 residues long. The V and J ends lost 5 bases and 2 bases respectively, with 12 bases between them. The CDR3 nucleotides are TGTGCCAGCAGCCCCGCCGGGGTAAACACTGAAGCTTTCTTT. It specifies CASSPAGVNTEAFF.

The chain carries TRBV6-5 and TRBJ1-3, with TRBD1 matching 7 bases. Germline CDR1 and CDR2: MNHEY and SVGAGI. With 0 bases clipped from V and 3 bases from J, the junction kept 5 bases outside the gene matches. This CDR3 comprises 16 residues. CDR3 region: CASSYSSTGYGNTIYF. CDR3 nucleotides: TGTGCCAGCAGTTACTCCTCGACAGGGTATGGAAACACCATATATTTT.

The chain recombines TRBV5-6 with TRBJ1-4, with D possibly TRBD1 on 5 matching bases. The germline V gene encodes CDR1 SGHDT and CDR2 YYEEEE. The CDR3 has 11 residues. Trimming left V 2 bases short and J 14 bases short, with 10 bases between. The CDR3 DNA reads TGTGCCAGCAGCTTCGGACAACTCCTGTTTTTT. Amino acids: CASSFGQLLFF.

The chain combines TRBV6-2 or TRBV6-3 with TRBJ2-5, with 9 nucleotides matching TRBD2. V lost 2 bases, J lost 2 bases, and 3 bases stayed unmatched. The CDR3 has 15 amino acids. Germline CDR1 MNHEY, CDR2 SVGEGT. The CDR3 sequence: CASSYQGLAQETQYF. The CDR3 DNA reads TGTGCCAGCAGTTACCAGGGACTAGCACAAGAGACCCAGTACTTC.

The V gene is TRBV5-1, the J gene TRBJ2-1; TRBD2 matches 12 bases. Per germline, CDR1 SGHRS and CDR2 YFSETQ. Losses at the gene ends were 0 bases for V and 9 bases for J; bases not matched to a gene: 4. The CDR3 contains 15 residues. This CDR3 reads CASSLASGRVVEQFF. The CDR3 DNA sequence: TGCGCCAGCAGCTTGGCTAGCGGGAGGGTCGTTGAGCAGTTCTTC.

This chain joins TRBV5-1 and TRBJ1-1; weak D call: TRBD1 (6 bases). The CDR3 runs 14 residues. The germline gives CDR1 SGHRS, CDR2 YFSETQ. The V gene lost 5 bases and the J gene lost 1 base, with 12 bases spanning the gap. In nucleotides, the CDR3 is TGCGCCAGCAGGCCGGGACAAACGAACACTGAAGCTTTCTTT. It translates to CASRPGQTNTEAFF.

The chain recombines TRBV4-1 with TRBJ2-5; 10 bases map to TRBD1. Germline CDR1 reads MGHRA; CDR2 reads YSYEKL. Losses at the gene ends were 1 base for V and 4 bases for J; bases not matched to a gene: 6. The CDR3 totals 16 residues. CDR3 amino acids: CASSQGWGQGRETQYF. The CDR3 coding sequence is TGCGCCAGCAGCCAAGGGTGGGGACAGGGGAGAGAGACCCAGTACTTC.

The chain joins TRBV9 to TRBJ1-3; maybe TRBD1 (5 bases). The germline V gene has CDR1 SGDLS and CDR2 YYNGEE. The CDR3 extends over 15 amino acids. Trimming removed 0 bases at V and 2 bases at J, with 9 bases between. CDR3 DNA sequence: TGTGCCAGCAGCGTAGCAGCAGGGCCTGGAAACACCATATATTTT. It specifies CASSVAAGPGNTIYF.